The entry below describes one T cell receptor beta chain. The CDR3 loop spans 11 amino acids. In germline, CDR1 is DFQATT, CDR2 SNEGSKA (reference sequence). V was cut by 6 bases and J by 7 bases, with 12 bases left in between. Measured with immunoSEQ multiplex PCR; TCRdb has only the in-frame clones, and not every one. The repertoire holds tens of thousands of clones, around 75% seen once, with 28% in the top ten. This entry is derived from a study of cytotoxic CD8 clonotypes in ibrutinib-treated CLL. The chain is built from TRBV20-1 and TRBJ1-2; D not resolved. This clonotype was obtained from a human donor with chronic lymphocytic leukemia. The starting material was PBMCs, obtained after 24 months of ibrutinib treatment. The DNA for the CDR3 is TGCAGTGCCCCGGGTCCCGCTGGCTACACCTTC. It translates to CSAPGPAGYTF.